The 20 T cell receptor beta chains below all came from one sample that was sequenced in a study of shared clonotypes between healthy human individuals. Assay: immunoSEQ multiplex PCR; the TCRdb copy retains only in-frame clones and omits some. The profile covers more than 2 million clones, with about 95% appearing a single time and 0.9% to 1.4% taken by the ten largest. Naive-designated CD8 cells lacked CD45RO, were positively enriched for CCR7, and omitted terminally differentiated effector memory CD45RA+ cells. The source material was naive CD8+ T cells sorted from blood. All receptors come from a man between 18 and 29 years old in good health.

The J gene is TRBJ2-5, the V gene TRBV28; perhaps TRBD1 as D (6 bases). Deletions cut 4 bases from V and 0 bases from J, with 18 bases between. The germline gives CDR1 MDHEN, CDR2 SYDVKM. The CDR3 extends over 17 amino acids. As DNA, the CDR3 is TGTGCCAGCAGTTCAGGGGCGGGTTCCCAGTACCAAGAGACCCAGTACTTC. Translating it yields CASSSGAGSQYQETQYF.

To note about this clone: The junction departs from germline at one end; a sequencing error may be responsible. The V and J genes are TRBV11-2 and TRBJ2-3, with D hard to call. Germline CDR1 and CDR2: SGHAT and FQNNGV. The CDR3 extends over 17 amino acids. Written as DNA, the CDR3 is TGTGACAGCAGCGTTGCGCCAACGGGCAGCGGCACAGATACGCAGTATTTT. Translated: CDSSVAPTGSGTDTQYF.

The chain is built from TRBV7-3 and TRBJ1-5; D might be TRBD1 (6 bases). V was trimmed by 5 bases and J by 7 bases, leaving 12 bases between them. The CDR3 length is 13 residues. The germline gives CDR1 SGHTA, CDR2 FQGTGA. The CDR3 protein is CASSLGGGQPQHF. CDR3 bases: TGTGCCAGCAGCCTAGGGGGGGGACAGCCCCAGCATTTT.

This chain links TRBV2 with TRBJ1-2; D remains ambiguous. This CDR3 has 11 amino acids. The V gene's germline CDR1 is SNHLY and CDR2 FYNNEI. Trimming stripped 3 bases from V and 6 bases from J, with 5 bases between. In DNA, the CDR3 is TGTGCCAGCAGTGACGGGGATGGCTACACCTTC. It translates to CASSDGDGYTF.

This chain connects TRBV9 to TRBJ1-3, with D unresolved. CDR1 and CDR2 (germline): SGDLS, YYNGEE. The CDR3 spans 13 residues. Trimming stripped 4 bases from V and 0 bases from J, with 5 bases between. Here the CDR3 DNA reads TGTGCCAGCAGCCCCCGCTCTGGAAACACCATATATTTT. It codes for CASSPRSGNTIYF.

The chain employs TRBV7-9 and TRBJ1-5; 8 nucleotides line up with TRBD1. The CDR3 contains 12 residues. Germline CDR1 and CDR2: SEHNR and FQNEAQ (reference sequence). V was pared by 6 bases and J by 10 bases, with 5 bases of the junction left unmatched. For the CDR3, the DNA is TGTGCCAGCAGTCCGACAGGGGATCCCCAGCATTTT. Translation gives CASSPTGDPQHF.

About this clone: This specimen includes other DNA sequences encoding the same CDR3. The chain carries TRBV5-6 and TRBJ2-7, with D possibly TRBD2 on 6 matching bases. CDR1 is SGHDT, CDR2 YYEEEE, per germline. CDR3 length: 13 amino acids. V lost 4 bases to trimming and J lost 5 bases, with 13 bases between them. CDR3 sequence (DNA): TGTGCCAGCAGCCTGGTGGAGGGAGACGAGCAGTACTTC. It yields the protein CASSLVEGDEQYF.

This chain joins TRBV11-2 and TRBJ2-7, with D unresolved. The germline V gene encodes CDR1 SGHAT and CDR2 FQNNGV. The CDR3 is 14 residues long. Trimming took 3 bases from V and 4 from J, leaving 13 bases between them. CDR3 protein: CASSLDRWYYEQYF. The CDR3 bases are TGTGCCAGCAGCTTGGACCGTTGGTATTACGAGCAGTACTTC.

The chain has TRBV4-3 and TRBJ2-7, with 7 bases matching TRBD2. The CDR3 runs 17 residues. CDR1 is LGHNA, CDR2 YSLEER, per germline. The junction had 10 bases not matched to a gene; V was cut back by 0 bases and J by 2 bases. CDR3 amino acids: CASSQDFGDYVPYEQYF. The CDR3 DNA follows: TGCGCCAGCAGCCAAGATTTTGGGGACTATGTCCCCTACGAGCAGTACTTC.

This chain connects TRBV6-1 to TRBJ2-7; D is possibly TRBD2 (6 bases). Per germline, CDR1 MNHNS and CDR2 SASEGT. This CDR3 is built from 15 residues. The V and J ends lost 7 bases and 1 base respectively, with 17 bases between them. Here the CDR3 reads CASKDDPEGSYEQYF. The CDR3 nucleotides are TGTGCCAGCAAAGACGACCCGGAGGGTTCCTACGAGCAGTACTTC.

Notes on this clone: No DNA is shown, since the ends of the CDR3 on it are uncertain; the CDR3 is the one TCRdb lists. V usage is TRBV6-5 and J usage is TRBJ1-2. The CDR3 region is 13 residues in length, termini included. Germline assignment: CDR1 MNHEY and CDR2 SVGAGI. The CDR3 protein is CASSSSGAWGYTF.

The sample holds many counts of this clone. The chain is built from TRBV29-1 and TRBJ1-5; D gene uncertain. CDR1 is SQVTM, CDR2 ANQGSEA, per germline. This CDR3 comprises 12 residues. V lost 4 bases and J 5 bases, leaving 9 bases between the germline ends. Here the CDR3 reads CSVVTADQPQHF. The DNA of the CDR3 is TGCAGCGTTGTTACAGCCGATCAGCCCCAGCATTTT.

The chain joins TRBV4-3 to TRBJ2-7, with TRBD1 matching over 8 bases. Trimming at V came to 0 bases and at J to 3 bases, leaving 4 bases not matched to a gene. The CDR3 runs to 15 residues. Germline CDR1 is LGHNA and CDR2 is YSLEER. DNA of the CDR3: TGCGCCAGCAGCCAAGATACCGGGACAGGCTACGAGCAGTACTTC. Residues: CASSQDTGTGYEQYF.

The V and J genes are TRBV28 and TRBJ2-5, with D hard to call. The CDR3 is 14 residues long. V was cut by 1 base and J by 1 base, with 7 bases left in between. Looked up from germline, CDR1 is MDHEN and CDR2 is SYDVKM. Here the CDR3 DNA reads TGTGCCAGCAGTTTATTAGGGCTCCAAGAGACCCAGTACTTC. Translation gives CASSLLGLQETQYF.

This clone was picked up a small number of times. Within the sample, other DNA sequences also encode this same CDR3. The rearrangement joins TRBV27 to TRBJ2-7, with 7 bases fitting TRBD2. The germline V gene encodes CDR1 MNHEY and CDR2 SMNVEV (reference sequence). Trimming cost V 4 bases and J 3 bases; bases outside gene matches: 3. The CDR3 totals 13 residues. The CDR3 loop reads CASSWGGNYEQYF. The CDR3 DNA reads as TGTGCCAGCAGTTGGGGGGGGAACTACGAGCAGTACTTC.

The gene calls are TRBV7-2 and TRBJ2-3, with D tentatively TRBD2 (6 bases). The CDR3 spans 16 residues. The germline CDR1 and CDR2 sequences are SGHTA and FQGNSA. The germline V and J ends were trimmed by 1 base and 6 bases, with 17 bases remaining between them. The CDR3 here is CASSLVLSGRSDTQYF. CDR3 nucleotide sequence: TGTGCCAGCAGCTTAGTCCTTTCCGGGAGAAGCGATACGCAGTATTTT. Full variable domain (missing parts from reference TRBV7-2 and TRBJ2-3): GAGVSQSPSNKVTEKGKDVELRCDPISGHTALYWYRQSLGQGLEFLIYFQGNSAPDKSGLPSDRFSAERTGGSVSTLTIQRTQQEDSAVYLCASSLVLSGRSDTQYFGPGTRLTVL.

The rearrangement uses TRBV11-2 and TRBJ2-1; no firm D call. V lost 4 bases, J lost 0 bases, and 10 bases lay in between. The germline gives CDR1 SGHAT, CDR2 FQNNGV. This CDR3 has 15 residues. This chain's CDR3 is CASSSPIHSYNEQFF. The CDR3 DNA reads as TGTGCCAGCAGCTCCCCCATCCACTCCTACAATGAGCAGTTCTTC. The whole variable domain, remainder taken from reference TRBV11-2 and TRBJ2-1, is EAGVAQSPRYKIIEKRQSVAFWCNPISGHATLYWYQQILGQGPKLLIQFQNNGVVDDSQLPKDRFSAERLKGVDSTLKIQPAKLEDSAVYLCASSSPIHSYNEQFFGPGTRLTVL.

This rearrangement joins TRBV13 to TRBJ2-7; D perhaps matches TRBD2 (6 bases). The germline V and J ends were trimmed by 5 bases and 2 bases, with 13 bases remaining between them. The CDR3 runs 14 residues. Germline assignment: CDR1 PRHDT and CDR2 FYEKMQ (reference sequence). The CDR3 spells CASSQGRTTYEQYF. CDR3 nucleotides: TGTGCCAGCAGCCAGGGACGGACTACCTACGAGCAGTACTTC.

The chain combines TRBV5-5 with TRBJ2-7; D gene unclear. Trimming left V 2 bases short and J 3 bases short, with 9 bases between. Germline-derived CDR1 and CDR2 are SGHKS and YYEKEE (reference sequence). This CDR3 spans 13 amino acids. Here the CDR3 reads CASSFQPLYEQYF. DNA of the CDR3: TGTGCCAGCAGCTTCCAACCTCTCTACGAGCAGTACTTC. Drawing the rest from reference TRBV5-5 and TRBJ2-7, the complete variable domain is DAGVTQSPTHLIKTRGQQVTLRCSPISGHKSVSWYQQVLGQGPQFIFQYYEKEERGRGNFPDRFSARQFPNYSSELNVNALLLGDSALYLCASSFQPLYEQYFGPGTRLTVT.

V usage is TRBV6-5 and J usage is TRBJ2-7, with D perhaps TRBD1 or TRBD2 (5 bases each). CDR1 MNHEY and CDR2 SVGAGI come from the germline V gene. V dropped 0 bases and J dropped 7 bases, with 16 bases sitting between them. The CDR3 extends over 15 amino acids. CDR3 DNA sequence: TGTGCCAGCAGTTACTCTGGGGACCTAAGGCGAGAGCAGTACTTC. As protein: CASSYSGDLRREQYF.